This T cell receptor beta chain stems from a study of blood T cell repertoires in COVID-19. Study at large: Both acute and convalescent COVID-19 samples were obtained from the United States, Italy and Spain. Sample material is recorded as cDNA or gDNA derived from T cells, B-cell-depleted T cells, or PBMCs.

In the original processing: Amplification of reference gene primers provided the estimated nucleated cell counts. TCRdb's table, derived via immunoSEQ multiplex PCR, lists solely in-frame clones and lacks some. V and J calls and clone size are as listed in that table; D and trimming were resolved from the DNA. The top ten hold just over 6.5% of the sample, which has some 66,000 clones, 82% seen once. This CDR3 contains 16 residues. Germline CDR1 SGHAT, CDR2 FQNNGV. V was pared by 1 base and J by 1 base, with 13 bases between. This receptor was identified in a man aged 55 to 70 with acute or convalescent COVID-19. The sequencing input was peripheral blood. The chain links TRBV11-2 to TRBJ1-1; D might be TRBD1 (5 bases). The CDR3, as DNA: TGTGCCAGCAGCTTAGGGCGCGGGGACGGGAACACTGAAGCTTTCTTT. This codes for CASSLGRGDGNTEAFF.